A single sample is the source of the 2 T cell receptor beta chains below, sequenced in a study of regulatory T cells in long-lasting Graves disease (dated by TCRdb to the early 2020s). Libraries were constructed by multiplex PCR. Sequencing was carried out with an Illumina HiSeq 4000. TCR beta libraries were built with iRepertoire HTBI primers and Arm-PCR amplification of CDR3 regions. TCRdb reanalyzed the raw reads on its own, using fastp at Q25 for trimming and MiXCR for clone calling, and kept in-frame beta chains. Under each unique CDR3 protein, matching rows form one entry showing the most common genes and DNA. This sample gives more than 400,000 distinct CDR3 sequences in total; 16% of them show up just once. The leading ten clones occupy 9.5% to 12% of the sample. According to the study, the label for this sample's time point signals: newly diagnosed GD, antithyroid drugs for less than 3 months. For both TCR sequencing and RNA sequencing, RNA was extracted from PBMCs in TRIzol.

These data were likewise used in another study, on T cells in Graves' hyperthyroidism and ophthalmopathy.

The input for sequencing was peripheral blood mononuclear cells (PBMCs), taken at new diagnosis, from a patient treated with antithyroid drugs. The receptor set was obtained from a woman between 25 and 40 years old with Graves disease. Donor details come from another sample of the same person, matched by shared clones.

The chain recombines TRBV7-9 with TRBJ2-7; 7 positions agree with TRBD2. The CDR3 consists of 13 residues. CDR1 and CDR2 from the germline V gene are SEHNR and FQNEAQ (reference sequence). Trimming took 8 bases from V and 5 from J; bases not matched to a gene: 9. In DNA, the CDR3 is TGTGCCAGCTTTGACGGGAGGACCAACGAGCAGTACTTC. It is translated as CASFDGRTNEQYF.

This clonotype was seen a handful of times. The chain recombines TRBV4-2 with TRBJ1-5, with D hard to call. The germline V gene has CDR1 LGHNA and CDR2 YNFKEQ. The CDR3 is 15 residues long. The germline V and J ends were trimmed by 0 bases and 2 bases, with 8 bases remaining between them. CDR3 DNA sequence: TGTGCCAGCAGCCAAGATGGGTTCGGCAATCAGCCCCAGCATTTT. Translated, it gives CASSQDGFGNQPQHF.